A selection of T cell receptor beta chains follows, all from one sample in a study of CD8+ T cells in alopecia areata. Profiled with immunoSEQ multiplex PCR; TCRdb holds only in-frame clones, not every one. The sample consists of around 210,000 clones, about three fifths of them appearing once. Material: CD4+ T cells sorted from blood, obtained at week 4, from a patient treated with tofacitinib. Receptors originate from a human donor with alopecia areata. CDR3s include the opening cysteine and the closing phenylalanine or tryptophan. Fields, in order: clone size, J gene, D gene, V gene, CDR3 DNA, CDR3 protein. The D gene is left open where the match is weak. The size of a clone is reported for some rows only, either as once, few or many, or as a class for expanded clones.

>NA|TRBJ2-1|NA|TRBV29-1
TGCAGCGTTTACAGAAACCCTGACAATGAGCAGTTCTTC
CSVYRNPDNEQFF
>NA|TRBJ2-3|NA|TRBV5-4
TGTGCCAGCAGCTTTACGACAGGCACAGATACGCAGTATTTT
CASSFTTGTDTQYF
>NA|TRBJ1-6|NA|TRBV5-4
TGTGCCAGCAGCTTGACAGGGTATAATTCACCCCTCCACTTT
CASSLTGYNSPLHF
>once|TRBJ2-7|TRBD2|TRBV2
TGTGCCAGCAGCGAAACTAGCGGGGGGGCCTACGAGCAGTACTTC
CASSETSGGAYEQYF
>NA|TRBJ2-3|TRBD2|TRBV2
TGTGCCAGCCGAGTAGCGGGGGACGCAGATACGCAGTATTTT
CASRVAGDADTQYF
>NA|TRBJ1-1|NA|TRBV29-1
TGCAGCGTGGAGTGGGTCACTGAAGCTTTCTTT
CSVEWVTEAFF
>few|TRBJ2-3|NA|TRBV29-1
TGCAGCTTCAGGGGTCAAACAGATACGCAGTATTTT
CSFRGQTDTQYF
>few|TRBJ2-5|TRBD2|TRBV4-3
TGCGCCAGCAGCCAAGGGGGGACTAGCGGACAAGAGACCCAGTACTTC
CASSQGGTSGQETQYF
>NA|TRBJ2-7|NA|TRBV4-3
TGCGCCAGCAGCCAAGGGAGGACAGCGTCCTACGAGCAGTACTTC
CASSQGRTASYEQYF
>NA|TRBJ1-3|NA|TRBV4-3
TGCGCCAGCAGCCAAGCTCCCCTCGAGGGAAACACCATATATTTT
CASSQAPLEGNTIYF